The clone carrying this T cell receptor (beta chain) showed up many times. Its target is not known. Germline V gives CDR1 SGHRS, CDR2 YFSETQ. Trimming took off 0 bases at V and 4 bases at J, with 2 bases between the two ends. This CDR3 comprises 11 residues. This specimen belongs to a study of metastatic and nonmetastatic thyroid tumors. About the study: The comparison covered peripheral blood and tumor or nodule tissue in malignant and benign thyroid patients. Study results and caveats: As reported, TCR beta diversity in blood and tumor was significantly higher in malignant thyroid tumors than in benign nodules.

None of the patients had undergone any treatment ahead of thyroid surgery. As originally analysed: The authors used CDR3 differences across clinicopathological groups to build a distant-metastasis classifier for papillary thyroid cancer. Using MiXCR, TCRdb reanalyzed the PCR reads. The V and J calls follow TCRdb's processing rather than the paper's. The table has some 90,000 clones, roughly 8.6% seen once. This sequence was found in a female donor with papillary thyroid cancer or a benign thyroid nodule (not recorded which). Some clones in this sample may be carry-over from other donors' samples. The material sequenced was blood. This chain connects TRBV5-1 to TRBJ2-7; D not resolved. CDR3 amino acids: CASSLEYEQYF. Here the CDR3 DNA reads TGCGCCAGCAGCTTGGAGTACGAGCAGTACTTC. Using reference TRBV5-1 and TRBJ2-7 for the parts outside the CDR3, the full variable domain is KAGVTQTPRYLIKTRGQQVTLSCSPISGHRSVSWYQQTPGQGLQFLFEYFSETQRNKGNFPGRFSGRQFSNSRSEMNVSTLELGDSALYLCASSLEYEQYFGPGTRLTVT.